This T cell receptor (beta chain) was profiled in a study of CD8 T cells in ankylosing spondylitis. Scientists made TCR beta libraries using quantitative 5'-RACE with molecular barcodes. Using its own MiXCR run on the 5' RACE reads, TCRdb lists one record per CDR3 protein. In the table there are about 130,000 distinct CDR3 sequences, around 7.9% of which are singletons. The sample was blood, either unsorted or a sorted T cell fraction (not recorded which). The clonotype originates from a female donor with ankylosing spondylitis or in good health (not recorded which).

The CDR3 protein is CASSGNGWMNTEAFF. In DNA, the CDR3 is TGTGCCAGCTCAGGAAACGGTTGGATGAACACTGAAGCTTTCTTT. The V and J genes are TRBV18 and TRBJ1-1; no clear D gene. This CDR3 is built from 15 residues. Germline V gene data show CDR1 as KGHSH and CDR2 as LQKENI. Deletions cut 5 bases from V and 0 bases from J, with 13 bases between.